A single sample is the source of the 8 T cell receptor beta chains below, sequenced in a study of T cell clonality in common variable immunodeficiency. TCRdb's copy holds only in-frame clones and misses some; the assay was immunoSEQ multiplex PCR. This sample shows around 47,000 clones and no singletons; about 0.67% rests with the ten largest. The sequencing sample was made of peripheral blood mononuclear cells. These receptors originate from a person aged 18-69 years in good health.

Points on this clone: The read gets to within 3 residues of the CDR3 end, and the germline J gene fills in the rest. This chain uses TRBV29-1 with TRBJ2-7, with TRBD2 matching 13 bases. With V trimmed by 7 bases and J by 3 bases, 12 bases remained unmatched. CDR1 and CDR2 from the germline V gene are SQVTM and ANQGSEA. The CDR3 sequence is 16 residues long. CDR3: CSAIRLAGGRIYEQYF. The covered CDR3 bases are TGCAGCGCGATTCGACTAGCGGGAGGCCGGATCTACGAG.

This clone appeared many times. The CDR3 extends 3 residues past the end of the read, so its final part is completed from the germline J gene. This chain uses TRBV5-4 with TRBJ1-2; 7 nucleotides match TRBD1. The J segment lost 2 bases and the V segment lost 4 bases, leaving 2 bases of the junction unmatched. This CDR3 has 13 amino acids. Per the germline V gene, CDR1 is SGHNT and CDR2 is YYREEE (reference sequence). CDR3: CASSPTGNYGYTF. Partial CDR3 DNA: TGTGCCAGCAGCCCGACAGGGAACTATGGC.

This clone was seen many times. CDR3 amino acids: CASSPGTGGTEAFF. The DNA read from the CDR3 is TGTGCCAGCTCACCAGGTACAGGAGGCACTGAA. V and J are TRBV18 and TRBJ1-1; possible D gene TRBD1, 5 bases. The read falls 3 residues short of the CDR3 end, and the missing part is taken from the germline J gene. V gave up 2 bases and J gave up 4 bases, with 11 bases separating them. CDR1 is KGHSH, CDR2 LQKENI, per germline. CDR3 size: 14 residues.

This clone occurred many times. CDR3 sequence: CASSLEGPRGEAFF. The DNA read from the CDR3 is TGTGCCAGCAGCTTGGAAGGTCCCCGGGGTGAA. V gene TRBV5-4 combines with J gene TRBJ1-1, with D uncertain. The read halts 3 residues ahead of the CDR3 end, with the missing end drawn from the germline J gene. Germline CDR1 reads SGHNT; CDR2 reads YYREEE (reference sequence). The V and J ends lost 0 bases and 7 bases respectively, with 13 bases between them. The CDR3 has 14 residues.

This clone was detected ten times or more. Sequencing ends 3 residues short of the CDR3 end; the germline J gene provides the rest. The rearrangement joins TRBV7-9 to TRBJ1-1; possibly TRBD1 for D (5 bases). Germline loops: CDR1 SEHNR, CDR2 FQNEAQ (reference sequence). V was clipped by 1 base and J by 1 base, with 7 bases between them. The CDR3 spans 14 residues. CDR3 in amino acids: CASSLDRGNTEAFF. The CDR3 bases that were read are TGTGCCAGCAGCTTAGATAGGGGGAACACTGAA.

This clone was found many times. The read terminates 3 residues ahead of where the CDR3 ends, so the germline J gene completes it. The V call is TRBV20-1, the J call TRBJ2-7; 8 bases are a match to TRBD1. The CDR3 sequence is 15 residues long. Trimming at V came to 1 base and at J to 1 base, leaving 6 bases not matched to a gene. CDR1 and CDR2 from the germline V gene are DFQATT and SNEGSKA (reference sequence). The CDR3 loop reads CSARGGQGVSYEQYF. Partial CDR3 DNA: TGCAGTGCTAGAGGCGGACAGGGTGTTTCCTACGAG.

This clone has at least ten counts. The CDR3 end lies 3 residues beyond the end of the read and is filled in from the germline J gene. The rearrangement links TRBV6-2 or TRBV6-3 to TRBJ1-2, with D perhaps TRBD1 (5 bases). Germline V CDR1 and CDR2: MNHEY, SVGEGT. With 7 bases removed from V and 0 bases from J, the gap between germline ends came to 21 bases. The CDR3 contains 17 residues. The covered CDR3 bases are TGTGCCAGCATCCATGGGGGTTCGGGGACTACTAACTATGGC. Amino acids: CASIHGGSGTTNYG. The whole CDR3 region reads CASIHGGSGTTNYGYTF.

Many counts were recorded for this clone. The part of the CDR3 DNA that was read is TGTGCCAGCAGCCCGGGACTAGCGGGGGCGAAAGAGACC. Protein sequence: CASSPGLAGAKET. The entire CDR3 protein reads CASSPGLAGAKETQYF. V usage is TRBV14 and J usage is TRBJ2-5, with 14 bases lining up with TRBD2. The read finishes 3 residues shy of the CDR3 end, and the germline J gene is used to complete it. CDR3 length: 16 residues. CDR1 and CDR2 (germline): SGHDN, FVKESK. V trimming: 4 bases; J trimming: 3 bases; junction bases outside the gene matches: 4.